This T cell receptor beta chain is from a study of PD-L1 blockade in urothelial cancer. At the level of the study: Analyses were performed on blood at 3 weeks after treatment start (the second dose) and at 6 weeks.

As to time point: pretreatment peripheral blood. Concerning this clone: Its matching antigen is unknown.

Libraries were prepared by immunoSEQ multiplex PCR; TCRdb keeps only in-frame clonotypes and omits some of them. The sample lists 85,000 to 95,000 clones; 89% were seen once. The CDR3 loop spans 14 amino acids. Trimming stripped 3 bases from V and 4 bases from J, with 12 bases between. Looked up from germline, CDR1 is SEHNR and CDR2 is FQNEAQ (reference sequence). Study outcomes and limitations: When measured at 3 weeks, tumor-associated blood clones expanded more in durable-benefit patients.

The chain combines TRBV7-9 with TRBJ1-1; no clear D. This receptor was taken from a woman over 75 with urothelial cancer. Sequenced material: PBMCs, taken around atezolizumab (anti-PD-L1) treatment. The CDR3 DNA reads TGTGCCAGCAGCTTCGAGGGAAGTAGCACTGAAGCTTTCTTT. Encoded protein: CASSFEGSSTEAFF.